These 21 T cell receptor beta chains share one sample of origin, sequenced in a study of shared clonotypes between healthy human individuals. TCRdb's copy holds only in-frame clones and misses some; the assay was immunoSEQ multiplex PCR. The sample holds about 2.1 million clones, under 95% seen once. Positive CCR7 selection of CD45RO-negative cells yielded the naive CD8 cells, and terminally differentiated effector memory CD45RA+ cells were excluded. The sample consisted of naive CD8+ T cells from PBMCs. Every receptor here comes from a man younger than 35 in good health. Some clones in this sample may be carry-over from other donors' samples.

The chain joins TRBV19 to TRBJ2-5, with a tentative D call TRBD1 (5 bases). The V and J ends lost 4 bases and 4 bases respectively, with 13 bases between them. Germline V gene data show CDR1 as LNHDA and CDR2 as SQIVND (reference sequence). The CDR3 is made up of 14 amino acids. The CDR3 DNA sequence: TGTGCCAGTAGTAAGCCAGGGCCCCGAGAGACCCAGTACTTC. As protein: CASSKPGPRETQYF. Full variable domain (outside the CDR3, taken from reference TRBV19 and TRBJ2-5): DGGITQSPKYLFRKEGQNVTLSCEQNLNHDAMYWYRQDPGQGLRLIYYSQIVNDFQKGDIAEGYSVSREKKESFPLTVTSAQKNPTAFYLCASSKPGPRETQYFGPGTRLLVL.

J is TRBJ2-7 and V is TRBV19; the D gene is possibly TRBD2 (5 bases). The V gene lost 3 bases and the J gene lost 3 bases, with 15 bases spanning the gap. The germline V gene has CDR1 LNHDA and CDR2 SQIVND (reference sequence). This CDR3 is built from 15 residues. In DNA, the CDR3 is TGTGCCAGTAGTATCTCAGACGGGAACAACTACGAGCAGTACTTC. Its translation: CASSISDGNNYEQYF.

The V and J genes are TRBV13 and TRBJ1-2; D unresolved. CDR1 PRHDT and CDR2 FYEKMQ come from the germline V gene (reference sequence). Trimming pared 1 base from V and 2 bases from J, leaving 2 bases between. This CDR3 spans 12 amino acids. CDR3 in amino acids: CASSLENYGYTF. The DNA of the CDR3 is TGTGCCAGCAGCTTAGAGAACTATGGCTACACCTTC.

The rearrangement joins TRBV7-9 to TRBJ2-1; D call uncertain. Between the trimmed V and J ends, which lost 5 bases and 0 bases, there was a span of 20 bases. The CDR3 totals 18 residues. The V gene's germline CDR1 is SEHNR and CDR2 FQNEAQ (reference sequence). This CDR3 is CASSLTPVESSSYNEQFF. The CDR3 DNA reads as TGTGCCAGCAGCCTCACTCCAGTGGAGTCCAGCTCCTACAATGAGCAGTTCTTC.

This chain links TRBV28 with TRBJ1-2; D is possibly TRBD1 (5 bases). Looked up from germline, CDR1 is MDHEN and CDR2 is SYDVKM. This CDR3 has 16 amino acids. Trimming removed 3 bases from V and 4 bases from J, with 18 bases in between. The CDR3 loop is CASSFQGAGYAYGYTF. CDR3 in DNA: TGTGCCAGCAGTTTTCAAGGGGCCGGATACGCCTATGGCTACACCTTC.

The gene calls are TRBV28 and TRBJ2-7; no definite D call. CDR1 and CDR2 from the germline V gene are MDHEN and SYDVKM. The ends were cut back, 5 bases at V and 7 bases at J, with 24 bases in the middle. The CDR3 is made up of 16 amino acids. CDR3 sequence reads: CASSTPRLEVAWEQYF. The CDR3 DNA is TGTGCCAGCAGTACCCCCCGGTTAGAGGTGGCTTGGGAGCAGTACTTC.

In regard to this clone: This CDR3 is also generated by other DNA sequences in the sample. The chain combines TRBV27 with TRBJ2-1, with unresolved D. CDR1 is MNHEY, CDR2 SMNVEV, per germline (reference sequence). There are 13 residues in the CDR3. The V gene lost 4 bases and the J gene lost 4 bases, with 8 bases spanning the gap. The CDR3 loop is CASSSTLYNEQFF. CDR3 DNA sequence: TGTGCCAGCAGTTCGACACTATACAATGAGCAGTTCTTC.

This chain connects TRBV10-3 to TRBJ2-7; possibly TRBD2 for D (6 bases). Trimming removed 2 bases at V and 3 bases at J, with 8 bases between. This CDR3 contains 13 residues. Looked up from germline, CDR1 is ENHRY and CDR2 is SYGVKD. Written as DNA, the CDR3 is TGTGCCATCAGTGAGCGGGAGTACTACGAGCAGTACTTC. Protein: CAISEREYYEQYF.

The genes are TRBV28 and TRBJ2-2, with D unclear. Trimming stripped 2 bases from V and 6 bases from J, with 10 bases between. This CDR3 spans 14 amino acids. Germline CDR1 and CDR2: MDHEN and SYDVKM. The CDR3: CASSLSPFSGELFF. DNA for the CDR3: TGTGCCAGCAGTTTAAGTCCTTTTTCCGGGGAGCTGTTTTTT.

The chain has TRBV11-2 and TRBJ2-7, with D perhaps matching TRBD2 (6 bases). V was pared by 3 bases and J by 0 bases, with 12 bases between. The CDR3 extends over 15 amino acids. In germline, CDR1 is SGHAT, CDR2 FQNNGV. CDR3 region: CASSFYAGLSYEQYF. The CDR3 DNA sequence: TGTGCCAGCAGCTTCTATGCGGGACTCTCCTACGAGCAGTACTTC.

DNA for the CDR3: TGCGCCAGCAGCGTAGGGTGGGAGCGGACCTACGAGCAGTACTTC. Translation: CASSVGWERTYEQYF. This chain connects TRBV5-1 to TRBJ2-7, with D perhaps TRBD2 (5 bases). V dropped 4 bases and J dropped 2 bases, with 16 bases sitting between them. This CDR3 contains 15 residues. Germline loops: CDR1 SGHRS, CDR2 YFSETQ.

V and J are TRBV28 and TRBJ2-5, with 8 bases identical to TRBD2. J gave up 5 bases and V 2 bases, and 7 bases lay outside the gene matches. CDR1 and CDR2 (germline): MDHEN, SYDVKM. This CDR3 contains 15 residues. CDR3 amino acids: CASSLRAGGGETQYF. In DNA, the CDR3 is TGTGCCAGCAGTTTAAGGGCGGGAGGTGGTGAGACCCAGTACTTC.

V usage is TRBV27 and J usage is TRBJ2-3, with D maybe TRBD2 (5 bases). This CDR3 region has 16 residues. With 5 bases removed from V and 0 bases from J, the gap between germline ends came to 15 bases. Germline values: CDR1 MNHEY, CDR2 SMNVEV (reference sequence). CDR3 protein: CASSLAGLFSTDTQYF. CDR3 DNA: TGTGCCAGCAGTCTTGCTGGACTGTTCAGCACAGATACGCAGTATTTT.

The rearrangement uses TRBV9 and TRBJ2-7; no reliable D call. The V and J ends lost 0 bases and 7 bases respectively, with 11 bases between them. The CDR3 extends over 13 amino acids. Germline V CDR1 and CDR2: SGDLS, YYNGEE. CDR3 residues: CASSVALSKEQYF. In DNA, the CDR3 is TGTGCCAGCAGCGTAGCTCTATCCAAAGAGCAGTACTTC.

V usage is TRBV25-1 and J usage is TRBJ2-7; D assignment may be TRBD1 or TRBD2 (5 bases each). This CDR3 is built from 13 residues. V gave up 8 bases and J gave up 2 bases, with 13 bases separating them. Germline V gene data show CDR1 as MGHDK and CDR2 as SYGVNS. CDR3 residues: CASEGRPAYEQYF. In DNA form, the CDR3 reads TGTGCCAGCGAGGGACGACCTGCCTACGAGCAGTACTTC.

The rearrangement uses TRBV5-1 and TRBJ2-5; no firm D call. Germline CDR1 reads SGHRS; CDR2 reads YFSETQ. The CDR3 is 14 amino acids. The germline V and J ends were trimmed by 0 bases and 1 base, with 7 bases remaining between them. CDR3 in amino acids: CASSLARLQETQYF. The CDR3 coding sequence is TGCGCCAGCAGCTTGGCCCGGCTCCAAGAGACCCAGTACTTC.

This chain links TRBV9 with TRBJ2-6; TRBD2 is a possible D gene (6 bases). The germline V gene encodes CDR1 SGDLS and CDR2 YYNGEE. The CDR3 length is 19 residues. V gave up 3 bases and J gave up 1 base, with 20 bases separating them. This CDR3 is CASSATGTGALSGANVLTF. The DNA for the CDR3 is TGTGCCAGCAGCGCAACCGGGACTGGCGCCCTATCTGGGGCCAACGTCCTGACTTTC. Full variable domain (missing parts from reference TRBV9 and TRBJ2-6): DSGVTQTPKHLITATGQRVTLRCSPRSGDLSVYWYQQSLDQGLQFLIQYYNGEERAKGNILERFSAQQFPDLHSELNLSSLELGDSALYFCASSATGTGALSGANVLTFGAGSRLTVL.

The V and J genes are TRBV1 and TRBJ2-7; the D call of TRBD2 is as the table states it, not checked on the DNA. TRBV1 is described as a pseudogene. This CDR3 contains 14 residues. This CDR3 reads CTSSDYVADYEQYF. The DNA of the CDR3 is TGCACCAGCAGCGACTACGTAGCGGACTACGAGCAGTACTTC.

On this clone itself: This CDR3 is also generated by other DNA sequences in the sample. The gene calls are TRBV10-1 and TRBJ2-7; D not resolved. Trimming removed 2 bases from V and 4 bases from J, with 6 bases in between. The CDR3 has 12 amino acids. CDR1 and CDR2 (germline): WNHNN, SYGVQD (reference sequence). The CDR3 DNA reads TGCGCCAGCAGTGAGGGTTTATACGAGCAGTACTTC. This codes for CASSEGLYEQYF.

The CDR3 bases are TGCGCCAGCAGTGAGTTGGGGGACCGGGACAGATGCTACGAGCAGTACTTC. Translated: CASSELGDRDRCYEQYF. The gene calls are TRBV10-1 and TRBJ2-7; 7 bases line up with TRBD1. The length of the CDR3 is 17 residues. V gave up 1 base and J gave up 3 bases; unmatched junction bases: 12. The V gene's germline CDR1 is WNHNN and CDR2 SYGVQD (reference sequence).

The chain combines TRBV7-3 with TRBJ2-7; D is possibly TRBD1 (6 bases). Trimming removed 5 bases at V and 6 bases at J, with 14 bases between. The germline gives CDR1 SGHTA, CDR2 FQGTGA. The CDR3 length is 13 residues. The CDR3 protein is CASSPNSRGEQYF. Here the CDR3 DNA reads TGTGCCAGCAGCCCCAACTCCAGGGGCGAGCAGTACTTC.